This T cell receptor beta chain was recorded in a study of blood T cell repertoires in COVID-19. Using immunoSEQ multiplex PCR, the repertoire was profiled, and TCRdb retains in-frame clones only, with some absent. This sample has under 150,000 clones, with 60% to 85% found just once. CDR3 length: 15 residues. Germline CDR1 reads SGHRS; CDR2 reads YFSETQ. V was pared by 1 base and J by 5 bases, with 12 bases between. The TCR originated in a woman older than 75 with active or convalescent COVID-19. J is TRBJ1-4 and V is TRBV5-1; D is uncertain. Material: peripheral blood. CDR3 sequence (DNA): TGCGCCAGCAGCTTGTTGGGCAGCCAAAATGAAAAACTGTTTTTT. Translation: CASSLLGSQNEKLFF.